This entry is about one TCR beta chain. Its target is not known. Together with a sample-barcoded 5' primer, a J-beta primer mix was included in a second PCR lasting roughly 7 to 11 cycles. Every sample gave at least 2.5 million paired-end reads containing CDR3. TCRdb re-derived calls from the 5' RACE reads in MiXCR, one entry per CDR3 protein. Of 890,000 or so distinct CDR3 sequences listed, approximately 65% are singletons. The data stem from a study of blood T cells in healthy people across ages. Overall study findings and caveats: The authors considered diversity estimates from one million T cells to be underestimates.

V was trimmed by 5 bases and J by 3 bases, leaving 11 bases between them. Looked up from germline, CDR1 is SGDLS and CDR2 is YYNGEE. This CDR3 contains 13 residues. This chain uses TRBV9 with TRBJ1-2, with D possibly matching TRBD1 (6 bases). The origin of this receptor is a man aged 25-40 years in good health. Material for sequencing was blood. This CDR3 is CASSPRTDYGYTF. The CDR3 DNA follows: TGTGCCAGCAGTCCCCGGACAGACTATGGCTACACCTTC.